The rows below give T cell receptor beta chains drawn from one sample of a study of T cells in localized non-small cell lung cancer. The repertoire was sequenced with immunoSEQ multiplex PCR; TCRdb's copy has only in-frame clones and lacks some. The sample has thousands of clones; more than 25% are singletons. The sequenced sample was lung tumor tissue, obtained before any cancer treatment. Receptors were obtained from a woman aged 35 to 70 with stage I lung adenocarcinoma. CDR3s include the opening cysteine and the closing phenylalanine or tryptophan. Each record gives: D gene, V gene, clone size, J gene, CDR3 protein, CDR3 DNA. A D gene is named only where the DNA matches it firmly. Size tells how often a clone was seen (once, few, many) or the class of an expanded clone, and some rows leave it out.

D gene: TRBD2; V gene: TRBV28; clone size: NA; J gene: TRBJ2-7; CDR3 protein: CASSLASGSFYEQYF; CDR3 DNA: TGTGCCAGCAGTTTGGCTAGCGGGAGCTTCTACGAGCAGTACTTC
D gene: TRBD2; V gene: TRBV11-3; clone size: large; J gene: TRBJ2-1; CDR3 protein: CASSSQASGRVNEQFF; CDR3 DNA: TGTGCCAGCAGCTCACAAGCTAGCGGGAGGGTTAATGAGCAGTTCTTC
D gene: TRBD1; V gene: TRBV6-8; clone size: few; J gene: TRBJ1-2; CDR3 protein: CASSYSGRGQIFGYTF; CDR3 DNA: TGTGCCAGCAGTTACTCTGGCAGGGGGCAGATCTTCGGCTACACCTTC
D gene: TRBD2; V gene: TRBV5-1; clone size: NA; J gene: TRBJ2-7; CDR3 protein: CASSLAAGGSYEQYF; CDR3 DNA: TGCGCCAGCAGCTTGGCAGCGGGAGGCTCCTACGAGCAGTACTTC
D gene: TRBD2; V gene: TRBV9; clone size: few; J gene: TRBJ2-5; CDR3 protein: CASSVGLAAQETQYF; CDR3 DNA: TGTGCCAGCAGCGTAGGACTAGCGGCGCAAGAGACCCAGTACTTC
D gene: NA; V gene: TRBV19; clone size: NA; J gene: TRBJ1-3; CDR3 protein: CASSPGVGNTIYF; CDR3 DNA: TGTGCCAGTAGTCCAGGGGTCGGAAACACCATATATTTT
D gene: TRBD1; V gene: TRBV11-3; clone size: medium-sized; J gene: TRBJ2-3; CDR3 protein: CASRGTVSTDTQYF; CDR3 DNA: TGTGCCAGCAGAGGGACAGTAAGCACAGATACGCAGTATTTT
D gene: NA; V gene: TRBV6-8; clone size: few; J gene: TRBJ2-7; CDR3 protein: CASSYSIFRGGEEQYF; CDR3 DNA: TGTGCCAGCAGTTACTCGATTTTCAGGGGTGGGGAAGAGCAGTACTTC
D gene: TRBD1; V gene: TRBV9; clone size: few; J gene: TRBJ2-5; CDR3 protein: CASSVGAGGETQYF; CDR3 DNA: TGTGCCAGCAGCGTAGGGGCAGGGGGAGAGACCCAGTACTTC
D gene: NA; V gene: TRBV9; clone size: few; J gene: TRBJ1-2; CDR3 protein: CASSEEGHGYTF; CDR3 DNA: TGTGCCAGCAGTGAAGAGGGTCATGGCTACACCTTC
D gene: TRBD1; V gene: TRBV6-8; clone size: medium-sized; J gene: TRBJ2-7; CDR3 protein: CASSYFQGASYEQYF; CDR3 DNA: TGTGCCAGCAGTTACTTCCAGGGGGCGTCCTACGAGCAGTACTTC
D gene: TRBD1; V gene: TRBV28; clone size: NA; J gene: TRBJ1-5; CDR3 protein: CASSSIWTGSYSNQPQHF; CDR3 DNA: TGTGCCAGCAGTTCCATCTGGACAGGGTCGTATAGCAATCAGCCCCAGCATTTT
D gene: NA; V gene: TRBV28; clone size: few; J gene: TRBJ1-1; CDR3 protein: CASSSAVGGRDTEAFF; CDR3 DNA: TGTGCCAGCAGTTCGGCAGTGGGAGGAAGGGACACTGAAGCTTTCTTT
D gene: NA; V gene: TRBV19; clone size: NA; J gene: TRBJ1-1; CDR3 protein: CASNRAGVGTEAFF; CDR3 DNA: TGTGCCAGTAATAGGGCAGGGGTCGGCACTGAAGCTTTCTTT
D gene: NA; V gene: TRBV7-6; clone size: medium-sized; J gene: TRBJ2-5; CDR3 protein: CASSLRTGEGQGETQYF; CDR3 DNA: TGTGCCAGCAGCTTGCGAACGGGAGAGGGGCAGGGAGAGACCCAGTACTTC
D gene: TRBD1; V gene: TRBV28; clone size: NA; J gene: TRBJ2-3; CDR3 protein: CASSPGQGVTDTQYF; CDR3 DNA: TGTGCCAGCAGTCCGGGACAGGGGGTAACAGATACGCAGTATTTT
D gene: TRBD1; V gene: TRBV11-3; clone size: NA; J gene: TRBJ2-1; CDR3 protein: CASSLGPGTGYNEQFF; CDR3 DNA: TGTGCCAGCAGCTTAGGCCCCGGGACAGGGTACAATGAGCAGTTCTTC
D gene: NA; V gene: TRBV5-1; clone size: few; J gene: TRBJ2-1; CDR3 protein: CASSLEHRSSYNEQFF; CDR3 DNA: TGCGCCAGCAGCTTGGAACACAGGAGCTCCTACAATGAGCAGTTCTTC
D gene: TRBD1; V gene: TRBV5-1; clone size: NA; J gene: TRBJ1-2; CDR3 protein: CASSSGQESNYGYTF; CDR3 DNA: TGCGCCAGCAGCTCCGGACAGGAGTCTAACTATGGCTACACCTTC
D gene: TRBD1; V gene: TRBV11-3; clone size: medium-sized; J gene: TRBJ2-1; CDR3 protein: CASSSRQGMLNEQFF; CDR3 DNA: TGTGCCAGCAGCTCCCGACAGGGAATGTTAAATGAGCAGTTCTTC
D gene: NA; V gene: TRBV19; clone size: few; J gene: TRBJ1-5; CDR3 protein: CASSYGVVSNQPQHF; CDR3 DNA: TGTGCCAGTAGTTATGGGGTGGTTAGCAATCAGCCCCAGCATTTT
D gene: NA; V gene: TRBV18; clone size: NA; J gene: TRBJ2-7; CDR3 protein: CASSPPAASSYEQYF; CDR3 DNA: TGTGCCAGCTCACCACCGGCAGCTAGCTCCTACGAGCAGTACTTC
D gene: TRBD2; V gene: TRBV5-1; clone size: NA; J gene: TRBJ2-7; CDR3 protein: CASSFSSGRNYEQYF; CDR3 DNA: TGCGCCAGCAGCTTCTCTAGCGGGAGGAATTACGAGCAGTACTTC
D gene: NA; V gene: TRBV6-8; clone size: NA; J gene: TRBJ2-7; CDR3 protein: CASSLNGDSYEQYF; CDR3 DNA: TGTGCCAGCAGTTTAAATGGTGACTCCTACGAGCAGTACTTC
D gene: NA; V gene: TRBV6-8; clone size: NA; J gene: TRBJ2-1; CDR3 protein: CASSSAGASKNEQFF; CDR3 DNA: TGTGCCAGCAGTTCGGCAGGGGCGTCAAAGAATGAGCAGTTCTTC
D gene: NA; V gene: TRBV19; clone size: NA; J gene: TRBJ2-1; CDR3 protein: CASSTPTGAGGNEQFF; CDR3 DNA: TGTGCCAGTAGTACCCCGACAGGGGCGGGGGGCAATGAGCAGTTCTTC
D gene: TRBD2; V gene: TRBV11-3; clone size: few; J gene: TRBJ2-1; CDR3 protein: CASSLKLAEGYNEQFF; CDR3 DNA: TGTGCTAGCAGCTTAAAACTAGCGGAGGGATACAATGAGCAGTTCTTC
D gene: NA; V gene: TRBV5-1; clone size: once; J gene: TRBJ1-1; CDR3 protein: CASSQNTVNTEAFF; CDR3 DNA: TGCGCCAGCAGCCAGAATACAGTGAACACTGAAGCTTTCTTT
D gene: NA; V gene: TRBV4-1; clone size: medium-sized; J gene: TRBJ2-6; CDR3 protein: CASSQGPPGPLGGTYGANVLTF; CDR3 DNA: TGCGCCAGCAGCCAAGGGCCCCCGGGCCCTCTGGGGGGAACCTATGGGGCCAACGTCCTGACTTTC
D gene: NA; V gene: TRBV5-1; clone size: NA; J gene: TRBJ2-1; CDR3 protein: CASRPGLSTYNEQFF; CDR3 DNA: TGCGCCAGCAGACCGGGCCTCAGTACCTACAATGAGCAGTTCTTC
D gene: NA; V gene: TRBV6-8; clone size: medium-sized; J gene: TRBJ1-5; CDR3 protein: CASSGPGQYQPQHF; CDR3 DNA: TGTGCCAGCAGTGGACCGGGACAATATCAGCCCCAGCATTTT
D gene: NA; V gene: TRBV9; clone size: few; J gene: TRBJ2-3; CDR3 protein: CASSGRQSTDTQYF; CDR3 DNA: TGTGCCAGCAGCGGCCGACAGAGCACAGATACGCAGTATTTT
D gene: TRBD1; V gene: TRBV19; clone size: few; J gene: TRBJ1-5; CDR3 protein: CASSTLRTGASRPQHF; CDR3 DNA: TGTGCCAGTAGTACCCTCCGGACAGGGGCCTCTCGGCCCCAGCATTTT
D gene: NA; V gene: TRBV6-8; clone size: medium-sized; J gene: TRBJ1-1; CDR3 protein: CATQGQGRRNTEAFF; CDR3 DNA: TGTGCCACCCAAGGGCAGGGTAGGAGGAACACTGAAGCTTTCTTT
D gene: TRBD1; V gene: TRBV12-5; clone size: few; J gene: TRBJ1-2; CDR3 protein: CASTQGQGGDGYTF; CDR3 DNA: TGTGCCAGCACCCAGGGACAGGGTGGGGATGGCTACACCTTC
D gene: NA; V gene: TRBV11-3; clone size: medium-sized; J gene: TRBJ2-1; CDR3 protein: CASSSDSGQYNEQFF; CDR3 DNA: TGTGCCAGCAGTTCTGATAGCGGTCAATACAATGAGCAGTTCTTC
D gene: NA; V gene: TRBV5-1; clone size: NA; J gene: TRBJ1-4; CDR3 protein: CASSFGGGREKLFF; CDR3 DNA: TGCGCCAGCAGCTTCGGGGGGGGCCGAGAAAAACTGTTTTTT
D gene: NA; V gene: TRBV5-1; clone size: NA; J gene: TRBJ1-1; CDR3 protein: CASSLRGRRNTEAFF; CDR3 DNA: TGCGCCAGCAGCTTGCGGGGGCGCAGGAACACTGAAGCTTTCTTT
D gene: NA; V gene: TRBV2; clone size: NA; J gene: TRBJ2-5; CDR3 protein: CASSVGLVLGGQETQYF; CDR3 DNA: TGTGCCAGCAGCGTTGGACTAGTCTTAGGGGGCCAAGAGACCCAGTACTTC
D gene: NA; V gene: TRBV6-8; clone size: NA; J gene: TRBJ1-1; CDR3 protein: CASSYSWDKNTEAFF; CDR3 DNA: TGTGCCAGCAGTTACTCCTGGGACAAGAACACTGAAGCTTTCTTT
D gene: NA; V gene: TRBV29-1; clone size: NA; J gene: TRBJ2-1; CDR3 protein: CSVDRSAGSYNEQFF; CDR3 DNA: TGCAGCGTTGATCGGTCGGCAGGGTCATACAATGAGCAGTTCTTC
D gene: NA; V gene: TRBV19; clone size: few; J gene: TRBJ2-2; CDR3 protein: CASRIADANTGELFF; CDR3 DNA: TGTGCCAGTAGGATCGCGGACGCGAACACCGGGGAGCTGTTTTTT
D gene: NA; V gene: TRBV19; clone size: NA; J gene: TRBJ2-2; CDR3 protein: CASSKFQANTGELFF; CDR3 DNA: TGTGCCAGTAGTAAGTTCCAGGCCAACACCGGGGAGCTGTTTTTT
D gene: TRBD1; V gene: TRBV12-5; clone size: few; J gene: TRBJ1-1; CDR3 protein: CASESRGGLNTEAFF; CDR3 DNA: TGTGCTAGTGAGTCCAGGGGGGGCCTGAACACTGAAGCTTTCTTT
D gene: TRBD1; V gene: TRBV5-1; clone size: NA; J gene: TRBJ1-2; CDR3 protein: CASSRDRGEGRYGYTF; CDR3 DNA: TGCGCCAGCAGCCGGGACAGGGGAGAGGGGAGGTATGGCTACACCTTC
D gene: TRBD1; V gene: TRBV9; clone size: NA; J gene: TRBJ2-6; CDR3 protein: CASSVELGQGASGANVLTF; CDR3 DNA: TGTGCCAGCAGCGTAGAGTTGGGACAGGGGGCTTCTGGGGCCAACGTCCTGACTTTC
D gene: TRBD2; V gene: TRBV19; clone size: NA; J gene: TRBJ2-7; CDR3 protein: CASSMGAGGEQYF; CDR3 DNA: TGTGCCAGTAGTATGGGAGCGGGAGGAGAGCAGTACTTC
D gene: TRBD2; V gene: TRBV19; clone size: NA; J gene: TRBJ2-7; CDR3 protein: CASSTRHGLAGSYEQYF; CDR3 DNA: TGTGCCAGTAGTACCCGCCATGGACTAGCGGGCTCCTACGAGCAGTACTTC
D gene: TRBD1; V gene: TRBV6-8; clone size: few; J gene: TRBJ2-7; CDR3 protein: CASSQGAGEQYF; CDR3 DNA: TGTGCCAGCAGCCAGGGGGCTGGGGAGCAGTACTTC
D gene: TRBD1; V gene: TRBV18; clone size: NA; J gene: TRBJ2-7; CDR3 protein: CASSPSRGTGAIYEQYF; CDR3 DNA: TGTGCCAGCTCACCAAGTCGGGGGACAGGGGCTATCTACGAGCAGTACTTC
D gene: TRBD2; V gene: TRBV6-8; clone size: few; J gene: TRBJ2-1; CDR3 protein: CASSGLAGGRDEQFF; CDR3 DNA: TGTGCCAGCAGTGGACTAGCGGGAGGTAGGGATGAGCAGTTCTTC
D gene: TRBD2; V gene: TRBV7-6; clone size: medium-sized; J gene: TRBJ2-1; CDR3 protein: CASSLEIAGGSEQFF; CDR3 DNA: TGTGCCAGCAGCCTGGAGATAGCGGGAGGCTCGGAGCAGTTCTTC
D gene: TRBD1; V gene: TRBV19; clone size: NA; J gene: TRBJ1-2; CDR3 protein: CASKGTGANYGYTF; CDR3 DNA: TGTGCCAGTAAAGGGACAGGGGCTAACTATGGCTACACCTTC
D gene: TRBD1; V gene: TRBV28; clone size: few; J gene: TRBJ1-2; CDR3 protein: CASKLGGQFYGYTF; CDR3 DNA: TGTGCCAGCAAACTTGGGGGACAGTTTTATGGCTACACCTTC
D gene: NA; V gene: TRBV9; clone size: few; J gene: TRBJ2-3; CDR3 protein: CASSVALGDTQYF; CDR3 DNA: TGTGCCAGCAGCGTCGCCTTGGGTGATACGCAGTATTTT
D gene: TRBD1; V gene: TRBV5-1; clone size: NA; J gene: TRBJ1-1; CDR3 protein: CASSSGQVLDEAFF; CDR3 DNA: TGCGCCAGCAGCTCCGGACAGGTCTTGGATGAAGCTTTCTTT
D gene: NA; V gene: TRBV11-3; clone size: once; J gene: TRBJ2-2; CDR3 protein: CASSPPAFTGELFF; CDR3 DNA: TGTGCCAGCAGCCCTCCGGCCTTCACCGGGGAGCTGTTTTTT